Listed below are T cell receptor beta chains from one sample, sequenced in a study of blood T cell repertoires in COVID-19. Some clones are missing from TCRdb's copy, which holds only in-frame ones; the method was immunoSEQ multiplex PCR. The sample has fewer than 150,000 clones, nearly 85% seen once. The material sequenced was PBMCs or T cells enriched from blood (not recorded which). The source is a man aged 50 to 60 in a cohort exposed to, infected with or recovered from COVID-19 (not recorded which). CDR3s include the opening cysteine and the closing phenylalanine or tryptophan. Fields, in order: J gene, V gene, CDR3 protein.

TRBJ2-7 | TRBV14 | CASSIGTGKQYF
TRBJ2-2 | TRBV5-1 | CASSSDRGLNTGELFF
TRBJ2-1 | TRBV27 | CASSSSDLAPTYNEQFF
TRBJ2-2 | TRBV11-1 | CASSFVAAGELFF
TRBJ1-5 | TRBV28 | CASSLNVGRISNQPQHF
TRBJ1-2 | TRBV29-1 | CSATGRYGYTF
TRBJ2-3 | TRBV27 | CASSLGQTSTDTQYF
TRBJ1-3 | TRBV11-2 | CASSLYPAGTGGNTIYF
TRBJ2-5 | TRBV5-1 | CASSSGTGGQETQYF
TRBJ1-1 | TRBV29-1 | CSGTGFQGTEAFF
TRBJ2-5 | TRBV27 | CASSRQSQETQYF
TRBJ1-3 | TRBV7-9 | CASSLLTGLGATIYF
TRBJ2-2 | TRBV19 | CASRMPRGINTGELFF
TRBJ2-3 | TRBV4-1 | CASSQDPRGIIGTQYF
TRBJ1-1 | TRBV9 | CASSSQGHTEAFF
TRBJ2-7 | TRBV7-9 | CASSLLDTPNF
TRBJ2-1 | TRBV12-3/TRBV12-4 | CASTSGTSNEQFF
TRBJ2-7 | TRBV5-6 | CASSIGQGSYEQYF
TRBJ2-7 | TRBV4-3 | CASSQDLGHYEQYF
TRBJ2-2 | TRBV3-1/TRBV3-2 | CASSRGLYGTGELFF
TRBJ1-1 | TRBV5-1 | CASSLAGQGAPMNTEAFF
TRBJ1-2 | TRBV10-3 | CAISGTGHGYTF
TRBJ1-1 | TRBV2 | CASSENGQLRAFF
TRBJ1-1 | TRBV19 | CASSRYASMNTEAFF
TRBJ2-3 | TRBV7-7 | CASSSGEGDTQYF
TRBJ2-7 | TRBV27 | CASSTYYEQYF
TRBJ2-1 | TRBV18 | CASSPATGGGNEQFF
TRBJ2-2 | TRBV10-3 | CAIRLAGAANTGELFF
TRBJ2-5 | TRBV11-2 | CASSLGTGKGAETQYF
TRBJ1-1 | TRBV9 | CAIPGQKGCGTEAFF
TRBJ2-5 | TRBV4-1 | CASSQVLAGGIETQYF
TRBJ1-5 | TRBV7-9 | CASSQGQAHQPQHF
TRBJ2-3 | TRBV14 | CASSPSGGGYDTQYF
TRBJ2-7 | TRBV6-5 | CASSSHSYEQYF
TRBJ2-7 | TRBV7-9 | CASSPTPTGYEQYF
TRBJ1-6 | TRBV6-1 | CASSDGQIYNSPLHF
TRBJ2-5 | TRBV6-5 | CASSYPRQGGETQYF
TRBJ2-2 | TRBV5-1 | CASSLQGSNTGELFF
TRBJ1-5 | TRBV30 | CAWNRGRVAGQPQHF
TRBJ1-1 | TRBV7-2 | CASSLLGGKSEAFF